This T cell receptor (beta chain) was retrieved from a study of T-cell memory formation after mild COVID-19. TCR alpha and TCR beta cDNA libraries carrying sample barcodes and UMIs came from 5'RACE with constant-segment primers. Via MiXCR, TCRdb re-called the 5' RACE reads, giving one row per CDR3 protein. The sample has about 440,000 distinct CDR3 sequences, 20% seen once. The sequenced material came from PBMCs or a T cell subset sorted from them (not recorded which). This receptor was obtained from an adult woman who had mild COVID-19 (a few samples of this study predate the infection). Cell type and time point are not known.

In nucleotides, the CDR3 is TGCAGTGCTAAAGGGCCCGGAAACACCATATATTTT. Its protein product is CSAKGPGNTIYF. The chain joins TRBV20-1 to TRBJ1-3, with D unresolved. V was trimmed by 4 bases and J by 4 bases, leaving 8 bases between them. Germline CDR1 is DFQATT and CDR2 is SNEGSKA (reference sequence). This CDR3 has 12 amino acids.